This TCR beta chain is drawn from a study of T cells after yellow fever vaccination. Study context: Sorting by CD3, CD45RA, CCR7 and CD95 gave EM, EMRA, CM and Tscm subsets. Preparing low-cell-number fractions relied on SMART-Seq v4 Ultra Low Input.

By 5'RACE template switching, TCR cDNA was produced, with a universal primer site and UMIs added in the process. In TCRdb, the 5' RACE reads were re-called with MiXCR into one record per CDR3 protein. The data hold 10,000 or so distinct CDR3 sequences, with around 5.8% observed a single time. This clonotype was seen ten or more times. The study's findings and limits: Although the secondary response was weaker, it peaked faster, at day 5 versus 15.

V was pared by 3 bases and J by 5 bases, with 13 bases between. The germline gives CDR1 SQVTM, CDR2 ANQGSEA. There are 13 residues in the CDR3. This clonotype was sampled from a man aged 25-40 years who received the YFV17D yellow fever vaccine. Source: PBMCs, either bulk or a sorted T-cell subset (CD4+, CD8+, memory, or dextramer-sorted; not recorded which), taken on the day of the yellow fever booster vaccination. This chain uses TRBV29-1 with TRBJ1-2, with D tentatively TRBD1 (6 bases). This CDR3 reads CSVDGQGSYGYTF. In DNA, the CDR3 is TGCAGCGTTGACGGGCAGGGGTCATATGGCTACACCTTC.